These 22 T cell receptor beta chains were sequenced from one sample in a study of shared clonotypes between healthy human individuals. Here immunoSEQ multiplex PCR was the method, and the copy in TCRdb shows in-frame clones only, minus some. Found here are more than 1.2 million clones, 98% to 99% of them singletons; the top ten hold under 0.45%. The sample was naive CD4+ T cells sorted from blood. Subset specified: CD45RA+ positively selected. Receptor source: a man aged 25-45 years in good health.

The rearrangement uses TRBV4-3 and TRBJ1-2; TRBD1 matches at 10 bases. The CDR3 contains 14 residues. Per germline, CDR1 LGHNA and CDR2 YSLEER. V lost 3 bases, J lost 6 bases, and 4 bases stayed unmatched. CDR3 bases: TGCGCCAGCAGCCAGGTGACAGGGGGCCATGGCTACACCTTC. It encodes CASSQVTGGHGYTF.

This sequence joins TRBV5-1 and TRBJ2-1; 8 bases align to TRBD1. In germline, CDR1 is SGHRS, CDR2 YFSETQ. The V and J ends lost 1 base and 6 bases, in that order; junction bases with no gene match: 3. The length of the CDR3 is 14 residues. As DNA, the CDR3 is TGCGCCAGCAGCTTGAAACAGGGGGGCAATGAGCAGTTCTTC. It codes for CASSLKQGGNEQFF.

The rearrangement uses TRBV7-2 and TRBJ1-1; tentatively, D is TRBD1 (5 bases). CDR1 is SGHTA, CDR2 FQGNSA, per germline. With 8 bases removed from V and 5 bases from J, the gap between germline ends came to 18 bases. The CDR3 has 14 residues. CDR3 DNA: TGTGCCAGCTTTCCGCAAGTTGGGGCAACTGAAGCTTTCTTT. Residues: CASFPQVGATEAFF.

The chain has TRBV5-6 and TRBJ2-1; 9 bases align to TRBD2. J gave up 8 bases and V 0 bases, and 9 bases lay outside the gene matches. This CDR3 contains 16 residues. Germline CDR1 SGHDT, CDR2 YYEEEE. DNA of the CDR3: TGTGCCAGCAGCTTGGACCTTAGCGGGAGTAGCGATGAGCAGTTCTTC. Encoded protein: CASSLDLSGSSDEQFF.

J is TRBJ2-1 and V is TRBV7-2; a weak D match, TRBD2 (6 bases). V was cut by 4 bases and J by 2 bases, with 15 bases left in between. The CDR3 has 16 amino acids. Germline values: CDR1 SGHTA, CDR2 FQGNSA. CDR3 region: CASSSQTGLTYNEQFF. DNA of the CDR3: TGTGCCAGCAGCTCGCAGACGGGACTCACCTACAATGAGCAGTTCTTC.

The chain links TRBV7-9 to TRBJ2-5, with D possibly matching TRBD1 (5 bases). The CDR3 is 13 residues long. Germline V CDR1 and CDR2: SEHNR, FQNEAQ (reference sequence). Trimming pared 5 bases from V and 7 bases from J, leaving 14 bases between. Here the CDR3 reads CASSAQGTGTQYF. As DNA, the CDR3 is TGTGCCAGCAGCGCCCAGGGTACGGGGACCCAGTACTTC.

The chain is built from TRBV10-3 and TRBJ2-1; 9 nucleotides agree with TRBD2. The CDR3 is made up of 14 amino acids. The V segment lost 8 bases and the J segment 3 bases; nucleotides outside the gene matches: 5. Germline V gene data show CDR1 as ENHRY and CDR2 as SYGVKD. In nucleotides, the CDR3 is TGTGCCATCGTAGCGGGAGAGGTCTACAATGAGCAGTTCTTC. It encodes CAIVAGEVYNEQFF.

The chain recombines TRBV29-1 with TRBJ2-7; 9 nucleotides align to TRBD1. Trimming at V came to 4 bases and at J to 5 bases, leaving 6 bases not matched to a gene. There are 13 residues in the CDR3. CDR1 SQVTM and CDR2 ANQGSEA come from the germline V gene. CDR3 sequence: CSVARTGVDEQYF. DNA for the CDR3: TGCAGCGTTGCCAGGACAGGGGTGGACGAGCAGTACTTC.

The genes are TRBV7-8 and TRBJ2-1; D is ambiguous. The CDR3 has 14 residues. Between the trimmed V and J ends, which lost 5 bases and 9 bases, there was a span of 17 bases. Germline lookup yields CDR1 SGHVS and CDR2 FQNEAQ. The CDR3 protein is CASSPTQQGIEQFF. CDR3 nucleotides: TGTGCCAGCAGCCCCACCCAGCAAGGTATTGAGCAGTTCTTC. Looking up the rest from reference TRBV7-8 and TRBJ2-1 gives the full variable domain: GAGVSQSPRYKVAKRGQDVALRCDPISGHVSLFWYQQALGQGPEFLTYFQNEAQLDKSGLPSDRFFAERPEGSVSTLKIQRTQQEDSAVYLCASSPTQQGIEQFFGPGTRLTVL.

The chain uses TRBV9 and TRBJ2-2; TRBD2 agrees at 7 bases. This CDR3 spans 16 amino acids. Germline CDR1 and CDR2: SGDLS and YYNGEE. J gave up 6 bases and V 3 bases, and 11 bases lay outside the gene matches. CDR3 in amino acids: CASSAIRTSFPGELFF. For the CDR3, the DNA is TGTGCCAGCAGCGCCATCAGGACTAGTTTTCCCGGGGAGCTGTTTTTT.

This clone was detected only once. This CDR3 is CASSSVTAFF. The CDR3 nucleotides are TGTGCCAGCAGTTCTGTAACAGCTTTCTTT. V gene TRBV28 combines with J gene TRBJ1-1; D ambiguous. CDR1 is MDHEN, CDR2 SYDVKM, per germline. Trimming removed 4 bases from V and 10 bases from J, with 7 bases in between. The CDR3 covers 10 residues.

This chain links TRBV11-2 with TRBJ2-1; D remains ambiguous. This CDR3 has 12 residues. CDR1 and CDR2 (germline): SGHAT, FQNNGV. Deletions cut 6 bases from V and 11 bases from J, with 14 bases between. CDR3 DNA: TGTGCCAGCAGTCCCCCGGGCTGGAAGCAGTTCTTC. Amino acids: CASSPPGWKQFF.

This chain joins TRBV19 and TRBJ2-7, with TRBD1 matching over 7 bases. V shed 5 bases and J 3 bases; nucleotides not matched to a gene: 10. Germline V gene lookup returns CDR1 LNHDA and CDR2 SQIVND (reference sequence). This CDR3 contains 15 residues. The CDR3 DNA reads as TGTGCCAGTAGTGCTGGCCCCAACAGGGGCTACGAGCAGTACTTC. Its protein is CASSAGPNRGYEQYF.

This chain links TRBV7-2 with TRBJ2-4; perhaps TRBD1 as D (6 bases). The CDR3 spans 16 residues. The germline gives CDR1 SGHTA, CDR2 FQGNSA. The germline V and J ends were trimmed by 1 base and 8 bases, with 18 bases remaining between them. The CDR3 region is CASSLVAGRGFDIQYF. In DNA, the CDR3 is TGTGCCAGCAGCTTAGTGGCCGGCAGGGGTTTTGACATTCAGTACTTC.

Written as DNA, the CDR3 is TGTGCCAGCAGTTTTGCGGGGGGGGGAGATCAGCCCCAGCATTTT. Translating it yields CASSFAGGGDQPQHF. This chain links TRBV28 with TRBJ1-5; the D gene is possibly TRBD1 (5 bases). V lost 3 bases and J lost 5, with 14 bases in between. The length of the CDR3 is 15 residues. The germline CDR1 and CDR2 sequences are MDHEN and SYDVKM.

This chain joins TRBV10-3 and TRBJ2-1; 9 bases are a match to TRBD1. CDR3 size: 16 residues. Losses at the gene ends were 4 bases for V and 8 bases for J; bases not matched to a gene: 12. Germline CDR1 is ENHRY and CDR2 is SYGVKD. The CDR3 protein is CAISGTPGQGIHEQFF. CDR3 bases: TGTGCCATCAGTGGGACTCCGGGACAGGGAATCCATGAGCAGTTCTTC.

The V gene is TRBV21-1, the J gene TRBJ2-7. TRBV21-1 is listed as a pseudogene. The CDR3 sequence is 17 residues long. The CDR3: CASSKGIPDVTLPGQYF. The CDR3 region has the DNA TGTGCCAGCAGCAAAGGGATTCCTGACGTGACCTTACCTGGGCAGTACTTC.

The chain is built from TRBV7-8 and TRBJ2-1; 7 bases align to TRBD1. This CDR3 comprises 18 residues. Germline V CDR1 and CDR2: SGHVS, FQNEAQ. The V gene end was trimmed by 5 bases and the J gene end by 3 bases; junction bases not matched to a gene: 16. This CDR3 reads CASSTPGQTIPLYNEQFF. The CDR3 DNA reads as TGTGCCAGCAGCACTCCGGGACAGACTATACCCCTCTACAATGAGCAGTTCTTC.

The gene calls are TRBV27 and TRBJ1-5; D gene uncertain. The CDR3 spans 16 residues. The V gene's germline CDR1 is MNHEY and CDR2 SMNVEV (reference sequence). V lost 8 bases to trimming and J lost 5 bases, with 22 bases between them. CDR3 sequence (DNA): TGTGCCAGCCGCAGGCTCTCACTAGAAACCGATCAGCCCCAGCATTTT. Its translation: CASRRLSLETDQPQHF.

The CDR3 coding sequence is TGTGCCAGCAGCTTATTTTTTCAGGGGGCGAGGGAGCAGTACTTC. This sequence encodes CASSLFFQGAREQYF. V is TRBV7-2 and J is TRBJ2-7; the match to TRBD1 covers 8 bases. Trimming took 2 bases from V and 7 from J; bases not matched to a gene: 10. The CDR3 spans 15 residues. Per the germline V gene, CDR1 is SGHTA and CDR2 is FQGNSA.

The V gene is TRBV7-9, the J gene TRBJ1-2; D gene uncertain. Germline V gene data show CDR1 as SEHNR and CDR2 as FQNEAQ (reference sequence). This CDR3 spans 12 amino acids. Trimming left V 1 base short and J 7 bases short, with 7 bases between. The DNA of the CDR3 is TGTGCCAGCAGCTTAGAGGTCGGTGGCTACACCTTC. Its translation is CASSLEVGGYTF.

This clone was seen a handful of times. The gene calls are TRBV6-5 and TRBJ1-1; no reliable D call. Germline-derived CDR1 and CDR2 are MNHEY and SVGAGI. Trimming removed 6 bases at V and 1 base at J, with 9 bases between. CDR3 length: 13 amino acids. In nucleotides, the CDR3 is TGTGCCAGCAGAAACGGGCCGAACACTGAAGCTTTCTTT. Protein product: CASRNGPNTEAFF.